Presented here are 22 T cell receptor beta chains from one specimen sequenced in a study of persistence of HIV-infected CD4 T cells. An overlapping HIV-1 Gag peptide pool stimulated these cells at about 1 ug/peptide/mL. Sorted nonresponding memory CD4+ T cells were CD40L-negative, CD69-negative, CD45RO-high. The immunoSEQ assay was version 4, run in survey mode. TCRdb's copy holds only in-frame clones and misses some; the assay was immunoSEQ multiplex PCR. The data hold about 33,000 clones, with 80% to 85% observed a single time. For these TCRs, the target antigens are not known. This material consisted of cultured CD4+ T cells from PBMCs, taken from a patient who received antiretroviral therapy. These receptors were taken from an adult with HIV. The donor label of this sample is uncertain.

This clone was seen a handful of times. This rearrangement joins TRBV9 to TRBJ2-7; D perhaps matches TRBD1 (5 bases). This CDR3 spans 14 amino acids. Trimming left V 2 bases short and J 4 bases short, with 13 bases between. In germline, CDR1 is SGDLS, CDR2 YYNGEE. The CDR3 DNA reads TGTGCCAGCAGCGTCGGATCGACAGCTTACGAGCAGTACTTC. Translating gives CASSVGSTAYEQYF. Supplemented by reference TRBV9 and TRBJ2-7, the full variable domain reads DSGVTQTPKHLITATGQRVTLRCSPRSGDLSVYWYQQSLDQGLQFLIQYYNGEERAKGNILERFSAQQFPDLHSELNLSSLELGDSALYFCASSVGSTAYEQYFGPGTRLTVT.

The gene calls are TRBV23-1 and TRBJ1-3, with D unresolved. TRBV23-1 is an ORF for which the function is uncertain. Trimming took off 3 bases at V and 0 bases at J, with 3 bases between the two ends. The CDR3 runs to 13 residues. The DNA of the CDR3 is TGCGCCAGCAGTCACAGCTCTGGAAACACCATATATTTT. Residues: CASSHSSGNTIYF.

The chain employs TRBV13 and TRBJ1-1; TRBD1 matches 11 bases. Per the germline V gene, CDR1 is PRHDT and CDR2 is FYEKMQ (reference sequence). The CDR3 is made up of 16 amino acids. The ends lost 6 bases at V and 4 bases at J; junction bases unmatched: 10. CDR3 protein: CASRPRGTGGRTEAFF. CDR3 DNA sequence: TGTGCCAGCAGACCTCGCGGGACAGGGGGTCGCACTGAAGCTTTCTTT.

The chain has TRBV7-3 and TRBJ2-2; 8 bases line up with TRBD1. The CDR3 runs 17 residues. Trimming took 5 bases from V and 0 from J; bases not matched to a gene: 8. Germline lookup yields CDR1 SGHTA and CDR2 FQGTGA. The chain's CDR3 is CASSGGTGPSNTGELFF. The DNA of the CDR3 is TGTGCCAGCAGCGGCGGGACAGGCCCATCGAACACCGGGGAGCTGTTTTTT.

This clone was counted a single time. The chain couples TRBV5-1 to TRBJ1-2; D gene unclear. Germline values: CDR1 SGHRS, CDR2 YFSETQ. V gave up 0 bases and J gave up 6 bases, with 9 bases separating them. This CDR3 has 13 amino acids. This CDR3 reads CASSLEQQNGYTF. The CDR3 region has the DNA TGCGCCAGCAGCTTGGAGCAGCAAAATGGCTACACCTTC.

This rearrangement joins TRBV6-5 to TRBJ1-1; D is uncertain. Germline loops: CDR1 MNHEY, CDR2 SVGAGI. Trimming stripped 0 bases from V and 0 bases from J, with 8 bases between. The CDR3 has 15 residues. CDR3 nucleotide sequence: TGTGCCAGCAGTTACTCTAGGGAACTGAACACTGAAGCTTTCTTT. This gives the protein CASSYSRELNTEAFF.

The chain carries TRBV5-1 and TRBJ2-1; D is uncertain. V lost 0 bases and J 3 bases, leaving 10 bases between the germline ends. The CDR3 runs to 15 residues. Germline CDR1 and CDR2: SGHRS and YFSETQ. The CDR3 nucleotides read TGCGCCAGCAGCTTGGACGGTACCTACTACAATGAGCAGTTCTTC. Translated, it gives CASSLDGTYYNEQFF.

The rearrangement joins TRBV6-4 to TRBJ2-1; the match to TRBD1 covers 9 bases. The V and J ends lost 2 bases and 2 bases, in that order; junction bases with no gene match: 1. Germline V gene lookup returns CDR1 MRHNA and CDR2 SNTAGT. CDR3 size: 15 residues. The CDR3 region has the DNA TGTGCCAGCAGTGACACAGGGGGCACCTACAATGAGCAGTTCTTC. It encodes CASSDTGGTYNEQFF.

The chain combines TRBV4-1 with TRBJ2-3, with D unresolved. The CDR3 length is 17 residues. Germline values: CDR1 MGHRA, CDR2 YSYEKL. Trimming took 5 bases from V and 0 from J, leaving 18 bases between them. CDR3 DNA: TGCGCCAGCAGCTTAGGACCCTCCCGTCCTAGCACAGATACGCAGTATTTT. This codes for CASSLGPSRPSTDTQYF.

This clone was counted once. The J gene is TRBJ1-5, the V gene TRBV7-2; TRBD1 might be the D (5 bases). Germline V gives CDR1 SGHTA, CDR2 FQGNSA. V dropped 1 base and J dropped 2 bases, with 9 bases sitting between them. CDR3 length: 15 residues. CDR3: CASSLGGGGNQPQHF. The CDR3 region has the DNA TGTGCCAGCAGCTTAGGTGGGGGGGGCAATCAGCCCCAGCATTTT.

This rearrangement joins TRBV11-3 to TRBJ1-3; a possible D gene is TRBD1 (5 bases). V was cut by 3 bases and J by 2 bases, with 8 bases left in between. This CDR3 spans 14 amino acids. Germline CDR1 is SGHNT and CDR2 is YENEEA. This CDR3 is CASSLGVTGNTIYF. CDR3 nucleotide sequence: TGTGCCAGCAGCTTGGGGGTCACTGGAAACACCATATATTTT.

The count of this clone is one. The chain joins TRBV18 to TRBJ2-5; D is uncertain. V lost 3 bases and J lost 4, with 9 bases in between. This CDR3 contains 13 residues. Germline-derived CDR1 and CDR2 are KGHSH and LQKENI. The CDR3 DNA is TGTGCCAGCTCACCCGCGACTGTAGAGACCCAGTACTTC. Its translation is CASSPATVETQYF.

The rearrangement links TRBV7-2 to TRBJ1-2, with D tentatively TRBD1 (6 bases). The V end was cut by 6 bases, the J end by 4 bases, with 15 bases between. Germline V gene data show CDR1 as SGHTA and CDR2 as FQGNSA. CDR3 length: 14 amino acids. In DNA form, the CDR3 reads TGTGCCAGCAGGCCGGGGGGCTCCAGCTATGGCTACACCTTC. Amino acids: CASRPGGSSYGYTF.

The chain has TRBV2 and TRBJ2-1; D is possibly TRBD1 or TRBD2 (5 bases each). This CDR3 region has 14 residues. From germline, CDR1 is SNHLY and CDR2 FYNNEI. V was pared by 6 bases and J by 5 bases, with 14 bases between. The CDR3 bases are TGTGCCAGCAGCCAATTCTTGGGGGACAATGAGCAGTTCTTC. Amino acid sequence: CASSQFLGDNEQFF.

The J gene is TRBJ1-2, the V gene TRBV7-3; D possibly corresponds to TRBD1 (5 bases). This CDR3 comprises 16 residues. The germline V and J ends were trimmed by 5 bases and 4 bases, with 20 bases remaining between them. Germline V lookup: CDR1 SGHTA, CDR2 FQGTGA. The CDR3 nucleotides are TGTGCCAGCAGCCTAGACGGTCGGGACGGGGGCTATGGCTACACCTTC. It yields the protein CASSLDGRDGGYGYTF.

This clone was found once. This chain joins TRBV12-3 or TRBV12-4 and TRBJ2-3; D gene ambiguous. V shed 3 bases and J shed 4 bases, with 5 bases lying between them. The CDR3 runs to 12 residues. CDR3 DNA: TGTGCCAGCAGTTTTCTCCCAGATACGCAGTATTTT. Its translation is CASSFLPDTQYF.

The genes are TRBV3-1 (or the pseudogene TRBV3-2) and TRBJ1-2; 10 nucleotides align to TRBD1. The CDR3 consists of 15 residues. Germline loops: CDR1 LGHDT, CDR2 YNNKEL (reference sequence). The trim removed 2 bases at V and 2 bases at J, leaving 2 bases unmatched. The CDR3 bases are TGTGCCAGCAGCCAATCGGGACAGGGGAACTATGGCTACACCTTC. Translated: CASSQSGQGNYGYTF.

V and J are TRBV2 and TRBJ1-2; D gene uncertain. Germline values: CDR1 SNHLY, CDR2 FYNNEI. The ends were cut back, 7 bases at V and 0 bases at J, with 9 bases in the middle. This CDR3 region has 13 residues. For the CDR3, the DNA is TGTGCCAGCACGGATCAGACTAACTATGGCTACACCTTC. This gives the protein CASTDQTNYGYTF.

The chain links TRBV3-1 (or the pseudogene TRBV3-2) to TRBJ2-7, with 9 bases matching TRBD1. The germline V gene encodes CDR1 LGHDT and CDR2 YNNKEL (reference sequence). V gave up 0 bases and J gave up 0 bases; unmatched junction bases: 6. The CDR3 consists of 17 residues. The DNA of the CDR3 is TGTGCCAGCAGCCAAGATGGAGACAGGGGGGGCTCCTACGAGCAGTACTTC. As protein: CASSQDGDRGGSYEQYF.

The table lists this clone with a few counts. This chain connects TRBV6-1 to TRBJ1-5; D perhaps matches TRBD1 (6 bases). The CDR3 totals 15 residues. V gave up 3 bases and J gave up 2 bases, with 11 bases separating them. In germline, CDR1 is MNHNS, CDR2 SASEGT. The CDR3 region is CASSESRGGNQPQHF. DNA for the CDR3: TGTGCCAGCAGTGAGTCTAGGGGGGGCAATCAGCCCCAGCATTTT.

This chain joins TRBV10-1 and TRBJ2-7; 9 bases map to TRBD1. The CDR3 is 17 residues long. Germline V lookup: CDR1 WNHNN, CDR2 SYGVQD (reference sequence). The trim removed 3 bases at V and 5 bases at J, leaving 14 bases unmatched. CDR3 coding DNA: TGCGCCAGCAGTGATCGAAGGTTGACAGGGGGTCCTAACGAGCAGTACTTC. This codes for CASSDRRLTGGPNEQYF.

The J gene is TRBJ2-3, the V gene TRBV19; 7 nucleotides agree with TRBD1. The CDR3 sequence is 16 residues long. From germline, CDR1 is LNHDA and CDR2 SQIVND (reference sequence). J lost 2 bases, V lost 5 bases, and 10 bases had no gene match. The CDR3 DNA sequence: TGTGCCAGTAGTGTTTTGACAGGGAGATTCACAGATACGCAGTATTTT. As protein: CASSVLTGRFTDTQYF.